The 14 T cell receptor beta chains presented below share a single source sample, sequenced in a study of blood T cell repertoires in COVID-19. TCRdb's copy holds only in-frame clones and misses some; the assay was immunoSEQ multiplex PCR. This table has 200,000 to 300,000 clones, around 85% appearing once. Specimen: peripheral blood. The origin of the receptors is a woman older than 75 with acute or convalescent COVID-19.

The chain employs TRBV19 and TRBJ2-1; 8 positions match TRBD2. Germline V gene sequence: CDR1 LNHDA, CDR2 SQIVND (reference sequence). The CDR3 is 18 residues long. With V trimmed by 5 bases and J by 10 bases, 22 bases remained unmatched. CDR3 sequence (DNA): TGTGCCAGTAGTCCCCACGTGCCGGGACTAGGGGGGTTTGGGGAGCAGTTCTTC. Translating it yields CASSPHVPGLGGFGEQFF. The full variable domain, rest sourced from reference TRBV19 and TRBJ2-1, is DGGITQSPKYLFRKEGQNVTLSCEQNLNHDAMYWYRQDPGQGLRLIYYSQIVNDFQKGDIAEGYSVSREKKESFPLTVTSAQKNPTAFYLCASSPHVPGLGGFGEQFFGPGTRLTVL.

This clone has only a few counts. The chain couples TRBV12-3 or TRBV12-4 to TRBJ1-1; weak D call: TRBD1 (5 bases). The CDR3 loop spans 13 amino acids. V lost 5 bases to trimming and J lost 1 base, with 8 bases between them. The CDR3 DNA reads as TGTGCCAGCAGTCGGGACTGGAACACTGAAGCTTTCTTT. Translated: CASSRDWNTEAFF.

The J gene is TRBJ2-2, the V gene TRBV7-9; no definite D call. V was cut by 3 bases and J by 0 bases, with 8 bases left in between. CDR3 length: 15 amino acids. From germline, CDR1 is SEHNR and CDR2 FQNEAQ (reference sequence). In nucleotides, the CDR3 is TGTGCCAGCAGCTTCAGGAAGACGAACACCGGGGAGCTGTTTTTT. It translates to CASSFRKTNTGELFF.

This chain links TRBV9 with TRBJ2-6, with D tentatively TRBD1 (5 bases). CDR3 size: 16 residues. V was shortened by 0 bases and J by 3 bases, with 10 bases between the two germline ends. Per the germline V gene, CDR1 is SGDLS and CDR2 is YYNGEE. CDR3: CASSVEGAFGANVLTF. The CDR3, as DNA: TGTGCCAGCAGCGTAGAAGGGGCTTTTGGGGCCAACGTCCTGACTTTC.

The CDR3 here is CASSSRDRGSDTQYF. The CDR3, as DNA: TGTGCCAGCAGCTCCCGGGACAGAGGGTCAGATACGCAGTATTTT. The rearrangement uses TRBV5-4 and TRBJ2-3, with 7 nucleotides matching TRBD1. Germline loops: CDR1 SGHNT, CDR2 YYREEE (reference sequence). The CDR3 has 15 residues. After removal of 3 bases from V and 4 bases from J, the junction contained 8 bases not matched to a gene.

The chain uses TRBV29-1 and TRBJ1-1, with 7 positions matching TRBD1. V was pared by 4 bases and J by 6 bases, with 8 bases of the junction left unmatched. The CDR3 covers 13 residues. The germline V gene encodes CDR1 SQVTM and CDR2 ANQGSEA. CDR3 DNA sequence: TGCAGCGTTGTTTGGGGGACAGCTCCTGAAGCTTTCTTT. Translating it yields CSVVWGTAPEAFF.

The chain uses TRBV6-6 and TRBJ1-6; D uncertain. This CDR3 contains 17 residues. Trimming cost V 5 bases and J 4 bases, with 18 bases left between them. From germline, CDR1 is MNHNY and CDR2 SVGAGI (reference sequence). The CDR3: CASSQTQAKHYNSPLHF. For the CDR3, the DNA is TGTGCCAGCAGTCAAACTCAGGCCAAGCATTATAATTCACCCCTCCACTTT.

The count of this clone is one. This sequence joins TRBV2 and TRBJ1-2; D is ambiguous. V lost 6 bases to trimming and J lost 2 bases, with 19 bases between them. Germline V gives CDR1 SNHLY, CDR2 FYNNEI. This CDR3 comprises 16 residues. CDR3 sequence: CASRPGRARHNYGYTF. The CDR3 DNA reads TGTGCCAGCAGGCCCGGGAGGGCCAGACACAACTATGGCTACACCTTC.

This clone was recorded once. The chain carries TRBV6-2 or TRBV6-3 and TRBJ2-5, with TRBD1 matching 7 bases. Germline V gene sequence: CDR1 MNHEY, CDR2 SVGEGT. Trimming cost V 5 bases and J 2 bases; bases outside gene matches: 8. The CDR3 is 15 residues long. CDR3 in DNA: TGTGCCAGCAGTCGAACCCGGACAGGTCAAGAGACCCAGTACTTC. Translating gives CASSRTRTGQETQYF.

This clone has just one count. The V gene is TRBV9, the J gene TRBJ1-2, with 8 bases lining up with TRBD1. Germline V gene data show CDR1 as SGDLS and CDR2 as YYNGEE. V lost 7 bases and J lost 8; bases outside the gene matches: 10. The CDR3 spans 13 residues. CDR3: CASGDRGPWGYTF. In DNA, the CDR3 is TGTGCCAGCGGAGACAGGGGACCCTGGGGCTACACCTTC.

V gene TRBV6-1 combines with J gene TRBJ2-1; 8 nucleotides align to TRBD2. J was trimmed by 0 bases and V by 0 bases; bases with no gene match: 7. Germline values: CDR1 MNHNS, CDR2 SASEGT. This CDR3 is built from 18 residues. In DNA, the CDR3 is TGTGCCAGCAGTGAAGCGCGGGAGGCGTCTCGCTCCTACAATGAGCAGTTCTTC. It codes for CASSEAREASRSYNEQFF.

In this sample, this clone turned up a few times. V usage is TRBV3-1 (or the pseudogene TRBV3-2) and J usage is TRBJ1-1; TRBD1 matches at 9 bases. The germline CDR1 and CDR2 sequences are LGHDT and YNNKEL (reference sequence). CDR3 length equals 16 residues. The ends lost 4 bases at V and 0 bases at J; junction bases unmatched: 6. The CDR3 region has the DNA TGTGCCAGCAGCCCGGGACAGGGCGTCTTGAACACTGAAGCTTTCTTT. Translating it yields CASSPGQGVLNTEAFF.

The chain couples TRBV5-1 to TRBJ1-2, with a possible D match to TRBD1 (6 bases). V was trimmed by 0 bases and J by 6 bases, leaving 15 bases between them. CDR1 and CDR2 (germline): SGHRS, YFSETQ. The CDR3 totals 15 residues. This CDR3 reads CASSLAPDRLNGYTF. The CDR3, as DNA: TGCGCCAGCAGCTTGGCCCCCGACAGGTTAAATGGCTACACCTTC.

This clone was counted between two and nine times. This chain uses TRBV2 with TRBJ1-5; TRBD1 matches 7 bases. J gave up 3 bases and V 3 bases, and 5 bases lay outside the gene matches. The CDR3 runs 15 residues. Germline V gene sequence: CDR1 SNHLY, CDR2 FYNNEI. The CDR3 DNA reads TGTGCCAGCAGTGACGGACAGGCACTCAATCAGCCCCAGCATTTT. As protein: CASSDGQALNQPQHF.